The sample holds a few counts of the clone carrying this T cell receptor (beta chain). The data stem from a study of cytomegalovirus exposure and HLA in healthy donors. It was with 60 Vbeta and 13 Jbeta primers that the PCR ran. Data came from immunoSEQ multiplex PCR; TCRdb stores just in-frame clones and leaves some out. Counted here are 140,000 or so clones, roughly 9.4% occurring once; the ten biggest clones make up roughly 1.9%. The sequencing sample was made of PBMCs. The sequence was collected from a male donor in good health and CMV-seronegative.

Here the CDR3 reads CASSQGSYEQYF. The DNA for the CDR3 is TGCGCCAGCAGTCAGGGTTCCTACGAGCAGTACTTC. The rearrangement links TRBV5-1 to TRBJ2-5; D might be TRBD1 (5 bases). The J call may be incorrect, as the DNA end agrees better with TRBJ2-7. This CDR3 has 12 residues. Germline V gene data show CDR1 as SGHRS and CDR2 as YFSETQ.